The 27 T cell receptor beta chains below come from one sample, sequenced in a study of Ad26.COV2.S vaccination and SARS-CoV-2 variants. The treatment: around 19 received Ad26.COV2.S at low or high dose, single or two shots; several received placebo; per-sample allocation not given. At day 63 after the first vaccine or placebo injection, samples were drawn. The table came from immunoSEQ multiplex PCR; TCRdb's copy has only in-frame clones and leaves some out. The data hold around 450,000 clones, with roughly 88% observed a single time. Sequenced here: peripheral blood, sampled in a trial of Ad26.COV2.S vaccine versus placebo. All receptors derive from a person between 18 and 65 years old who received the Ad26.COV2.S COVID-19 vaccine or a placebo.

This clone came up once. V and J are TRBV30 and TRBJ1-1; D perhaps matches TRBD1 (6 bases). Trimming shortened V by 5 bases and J by 4 bases, and 17 bases separated the two germline ends. CDR1 and CDR2 from the germline V gene are GTSNPN and SVGIG (reference sequence). This CDR3 contains 14 residues. This CDR3 is CAWGGGERGTEAFF. The CDR3 bases are TGTGCCTGGGGAGGGGGGGAGAGAGGCACTGAAGCTTTCTTT.

The chain uses TRBV5-1 and TRBJ1-4; 9 bases map to TRBD1. Germline values: CDR1 SGHRS, CDR2 YFSETQ. V lost 4 bases and J lost 0; bases outside the gene matches: 7. This CDR3 is built from 17 residues. In DNA form, the CDR3 reads TGCGCCAGCAGCAACCGGGACAGGGATACAACTAATGAAAAACTGTTTTTT. This translates into CASSNRDRDTTNEKLFF.

Comments on this clone: This same CDR3 is encoded by further DNA sequences in the sample. J is TRBJ2-2 and V is TRBV6-4; D not certain. Germline values: CDR1 MRHNA, CDR2 SNTAGT. V was cut by 2 bases and J by 0 bases, with 4 bases left in between. There are 14 residues in the CDR3. The CDR3 region has the DNA TGTGCCAGCAGTGACGGGACGAACACCGGGGAGCTGTTTTTT. Protein sequence: CASSDGTNTGELFF.

The chain carries TRBV4-1 and TRBJ1-5, with a tentative D call TRBD1 (6 bases). The CDR3 spans 16 residues. CDR1 is MGHRA, CDR2 YSYEKL, per germline. Trimming took 0 bases from V and 3 from J, leaving 12 bases between them. The CDR3 DNA reads TGCGCCAGCAGCCAAGATCCGGGGGCTTTCAATCAGCCCCAGCATTTT. Translating it yields CASSQDPGAFNQPQHF.

The chain joins TRBV28 to TRBJ2-1; D gene unclear. V lost 5 bases and J lost 6, with 14 bases in between. The germline V gene has CDR1 MDHEN and CDR2 SYDVKM. The CDR3 length is 14 residues. DNA for the CDR3: TGTGCCAGCAGTCCCCCCAATAGAGGCAATGAGCAGTTCTTC. The encoded protein is CASSPPNRGNEQFF.

The rearrangement links TRBV6-5 to TRBJ2-1, with D perhaps TRBD1 or TRBD2 (6 bases each). There are 14 residues in the CDR3. Trimming took off 2 bases at V and 5 bases at J, with 10 bases between the two ends. Per the germline V gene, CDR1 is MNHEY and CDR2 is SVGAGI. CDR3 nucleotide sequence: TGTGCCAGCAGTTACGGGGGGCGCCACAATGAGCAGTTCTTC. This codes for CASSYGGRHNEQFF.

V usage is TRBV29-1 and J usage is TRBJ1-3; TRBD1 might be the D (5 bases). The CDR3 is 11 amino acids. The germline CDR1 and CDR2 sequences are SQVTM and ANQGSEA. V was pared by 6 bases and J by 4 bases, with 7 bases between. The CDR3 DNA is TGCAGCGTAAGGACAGGAAACACCATATATTTT. Protein: CSVRTGNTIYF.

This chain uses TRBV5-6 with TRBJ2-3; 11 bases map to TRBD2. Germline CDR1 reads SGHDT; CDR2 reads YYEEEE. The CDR3 runs 18 residues. V was pared by 4 bases and J by 1 base, with 11 bases of the junction left unmatched. As DNA, the CDR3 is TGTGCCAGCAGCGGGTTAGCGGGGGGGCCGCTGGGCACAGATACGCAGTATTTT. Its translation is CASSGLAGGPLGTDTQYF.

The chain has TRBV19 and TRBJ2-7; D is perhaps TRBD1 (5 bases). The CDR3 has 12 amino acids. V was cut by 7 bases and J by 3 bases, with 10 bases left in between. In germline, CDR1 is LNHDA, CDR2 SQIVND (reference sequence). For the CDR3, the DNA is TGTGCCAGTACAGACAGATTCTACGAGCAGTACTTC. This translates into CASTDRFYEQYF.

The V call is TRBV3-1 (or the pseudogene TRBV3-2), the J call TRBJ1-1; D remains ambiguous. Germline CDR1 and CDR2: LGHDT and YNNKEL (reference sequence). The CDR3 has 12 amino acids. Trimming took off 3 bases at V and 11 bases at J, with 13 bases between the two ends. This CDR3 is CASSQLDHRAFF. The CDR3 bases are TGTGCCAGCAGCCAGTTGGACCATCGGGCTTTCTTT.

Only one count was recorded for this clone. The chain is built from TRBV30 and TRBJ2-1; D unresolved. Germline CDR1 reads GTSNPN; CDR2 reads SVGIG (reference sequence). The germline V and J ends were trimmed by 0 bases and 6 bases, with 12 bases remaining between them. CDR3 length: 14 amino acids. CDR3 residues: CAWSVWASSNEQFF. In DNA form, the CDR3 reads TGTGCCTGGAGTGTATGGGCCTCTAGCAATGAGCAGTTCTTC.

This clone was counted ten times or more. V usage is TRBV6-4 and J usage is TRBJ2-3; D is unclear. The CDR3 contains 13 residues. V lost 2 bases and J 3 bases, leaving 6 bases between the germline ends. Germline lookup yields CDR1 MRHNA and CDR2 SNTAGT. CDR3 in amino acids: CASSDRVTDTQYF. The CDR3 nucleotides are TGTGCCAGCAGTGACAGGGTGACAGATACGCAGTATTTT.

The DNA of the CDR3 is TGTGCCAGCAGTGTCGGGCAGAATTCCTACGAGCAGTACTTC. Its protein is CASSVGQNSYEQYF. The chain carries TRBV2 and TRBJ2-7; no clear D. Germline lookup yields CDR1 SNHLY and CDR2 FYNNEI. There are 14 residues in the CDR3. Trimming pared 4 bases from V and 1 base from J, leaving 11 bases between. The full variable domain, its missing parts supplied by reference TRBV2 and TRBJ2-7, is EPEVTQTPSHQVTQMGQEVILRCVPISNHLYFYWYRQILGQKVEFLVSFYNNEISEKSEIFDDQFSVERPDGSNFTLKIRSTKLEDSAMYFCASSVGQNSYEQYFGPGTRLTVT.

This clone was recorded once. CDR3 in DNA: TGTGCCACCAGTGATTTGCCCCGGGACACCTCCTACAATGAGCAGTTCTTC. Its protein is CATSDLPRDTSYNEQFF. The V gene is TRBV24-1, the J gene TRBJ2-1; possible D gene TRBD1, 6 bases. There are 17 residues in the CDR3. Trimming took 0 bases from V and 0 from J, leaving 11 bases between them. Germline assignment: CDR1 KGHDR and CDR2 SFDVKD.

The chain joins TRBV6-5 to TRBJ1-2; D unclear. Germline values: CDR1 MNHEY, CDR2 SVGAGI. The CDR3 sequence is 13 residues long. The V and J ends lost 6 bases and 1 base respectively, with 9 bases between them. CDR3 in amino acids: CASSRDYNYGYTF. CDR3 sequence (DNA): TGTGCCAGCAGCCGAGATTATAACTATGGCTACACCTTC.

The chain has TRBV3-1 (or the pseudogene TRBV3-2) and TRBJ2-3; D is ambiguous. Germline CDR1 reads LGHDT; CDR2 reads YNNKEL (reference sequence). CDR3 length: 14 residues. V was pared by 0 bases and J by 4 bases, with 8 bases between. The CDR3 spells CASSQDRISDTQYF. DNA for the CDR3: TGTGCCAGCAGCCAAGATCGGATCTCAGATACGCAGTATTTT.

The V call is TRBV6-6, the J call TRBJ2-5, with 9 bases aligning to TRBD2. This CDR3 is 16 amino acids long. V dropped 4 bases and J dropped 3; count of bases not matched to a gene: 9. CDR1 MNHNY and CDR2 SVGAGI come from the germline V gene (reference sequence). The CDR3 region has the DNA TGTGCCAGCAGTTCGCGACTAGCGGCGAAGGAAGAGACCCAGTACTTC. Amino acid sequence: CASSSRLAAKEETQYF.

V usage is TRBV2 and J usage is TRBJ2-5, with D unclear. There are 13 residues in the CDR3. Trimming removed 4 bases from V and 2 bases from J, with 8 bases in between. Germline V gene data show CDR1 as SNHLY and CDR2 as FYNNEI. The DNA of the CDR3 is TGTGCCAGCAGTGGAAATCTACAAGAGACCCAGTACTTC. Protein: CASSGNLQETQYF.

The chain carries TRBV7-6 and TRBJ2-1; D may be TRBD2 (6 bases). Germline V CDR1 and CDR2: SGHVS, FNYEAQ. CDR3 length: 15 amino acids. Trimming shortened V by 1 base and J by 4 bases, and 11 bases separated the two germline ends. The CDR3 bases are TGTGCCAGCAGCTTAGATGGGGAGGCATACAATGAGCAGTTCTTC. This gives the protein CASSLDGEAYNEQFF.

The chain employs TRBV28 and TRBJ2-7, with 8 bases that match TRBD1. With 6 bases clipped from V and 2 bases from J, the junction kept 6 bases outside the gene matches. This CDR3 spans 14 amino acids. Germline lookup yields CDR1 MDHEN and CDR2 SYDVKM. The CDR3 here is CASRLTGGTYEQYF. The CDR3 nucleotides are TGTGCCAGCAGACTTACAGGGGGAACCTACGAGCAGTACTTC.

The chain is built from TRBV28 and TRBJ1-4; a possible D gene is TRBD1 (5 bases). Germline V lookup: CDR1 MDHEN, CDR2 SYDVKM. The CDR3 extends over 16 amino acids. Trimming pared 4 bases from V and 4 bases from J, leaving 16 bases between. CDR3 sequence reads: CASSSPGQGVNEKLFF. CDR3 coding DNA: TGTGCCAGCAGTTCTCCCGGCCAGGGAGTTAATGAAAAACTGTTTTTT. The full variable domain, in which reference TRBV28 and TRBJ1-4 provide the parts outside the CDR3, is DVKVTQSSRYLVKRTGEKVFLECVQDMDHENMFWYRQDPGLGLRLIYFSYDVKMKEKGDIPEGYSVSREKKERFSLILESASTNQTSMYLCASSSPGQGVNEKLFFGSGTQLSVL.

V gene TRBV9 combines with J gene TRBJ2-1; 12 positions agree with TRBD2. The CDR3 covers 16 residues. V was pared by 4 bases and J by 6 bases, with 8 bases of the junction left unmatched. Per germline, CDR1 SGDLS and CDR2 YYNGEE. CDR3 coding DNA: TGTGCCAGCAGCACCCCCCTAGCGGGGGGGCTCAATGAGCAGTTCTTC. Its translation: CASSTPLAGGLNEQFF.

This chain connects TRBV10-1 to TRBJ1-1; D may be TRBD1 (6 bases). CDR1 is WNHNN and CDR2 is SYGVQD in the germline V gene (reference sequence). This CDR3 spans 14 amino acids. V was clipped by 2 bases and J by 5 bases, with 12 bases between them. The CDR3 region is CASSEQTGKTEAFF. CDR3 DNA sequence: TGCGCCAGCAGTGAGCAGACAGGAAAAACTGAAGCTTTCTTT.

This clone was picked up a small number of times. The chain employs TRBV2 and TRBJ1-4, with no clear D. CDR1 and CDR2 (germline): SNHLY, FYNNEI. The CDR3 length is 14 residues. Trimming pared 3 bases from V and 3 bases from J, leaving 8 bases between. DNA for the CDR3: TGTGCCAGCAGTGAGCTCAGAGCTAATGAAAAACTGTTTTTT. Translating it yields CASSELRANEKLFF.

A single count supports this clone. The chain employs TRBV5-1 and TRBJ2-7; D unclear. This CDR3 region has 14 residues. V was cut by 4 bases and J by 2 bases, with 13 bases left in between. The V gene's germline CDR1 is SGHRS and CDR2 YFSETQ. The CDR3 sequence is CASSPRSGPYEQYF. Written as DNA, the CDR3 is TGCGCCAGCAGCCCCCGCTCCGGTCCCTACGAGCAGTACTTC.

The chain combines TRBV5-6 with TRBJ2-5; D tentatively fits TRBD1 or TRBD2 (5 bases each). Germline CDR1 reads SGHDT; CDR2 reads YYEEEE. V lost 2 bases to trimming and J lost 0 bases, with 14 bases between them. The length of the CDR3 is 16 residues. This CDR3 is CASSFRLGENQETQYF. CDR3 DNA sequence: TGTGCCAGCAGCTTTCGTTTGGGGGAGAACCAAGAGACCCAGTACTTC.

The V and J genes are TRBV28 and TRBJ1-2, with TRBD1 as a possible D gene (6 bases). Trimming stripped 3 bases from V and 8 bases from J, with 13 bases between. Germline V lookup: CDR1 MDHEN, CDR2 SYDVKM. The length of the CDR3 is 13 residues. This chain's CDR3 is CASSFQQGYGYTF. The CDR3 DNA is TGTGCCAGCAGTTTCCAACAGGGCTACGGCTACACCTTC.